This T cell receptor (beta chain) emerged from a study of vaccination effects on CD4 cells after COVID-19. Study as a whole: In the ViraFEST assay, antigen-specific CD4+ clonotypes were identified by expansion after peptide-pool stimulation. Convalescent patients, three in all, were sampled both early and late after vaccination.

This table comes from immunoSEQ multiplex PCR, and its TCRdb copy is limited to in-frame clones, with some not included. The sample has around 50,000 clones; 74% are singletons. The CDR3 is 13 residues long. V was clipped by 9 bases and J by 7 bases, with 18 bases between them. Germline V lookup: CDR1 LNHDA, CDR2 SQIVND (reference sequence). As to this clone: Its antigen remains unknown.

Scientists isolated CD4+ T cells after an approximately 11-day culture period ended. This person caught SARS-CoV-2 sometime from March to December 2020, and PCR testing confirmed the infection. All study participants received two doses of BNT162b2 or mRNA-1273 vaccine. It was on days 3 and 7 that half the medium was replaced with IL-2 medium. Specimen: CD4+ T cells from PBMCs cultured without peptide, collected after COVID-19 vaccination. This chain joins TRBV19 and TRBJ2-5, with D possibly matching TRBD2 (6 bases). This clonotype originated in a human donor who had a prior SARS-CoV-2 infection. The CDR3 here is CASGMEGGTTQYF. CDR3 in DNA: TGTGCCAGCGGAATGGAGGGCGGGACGACCCAGTACTTC.